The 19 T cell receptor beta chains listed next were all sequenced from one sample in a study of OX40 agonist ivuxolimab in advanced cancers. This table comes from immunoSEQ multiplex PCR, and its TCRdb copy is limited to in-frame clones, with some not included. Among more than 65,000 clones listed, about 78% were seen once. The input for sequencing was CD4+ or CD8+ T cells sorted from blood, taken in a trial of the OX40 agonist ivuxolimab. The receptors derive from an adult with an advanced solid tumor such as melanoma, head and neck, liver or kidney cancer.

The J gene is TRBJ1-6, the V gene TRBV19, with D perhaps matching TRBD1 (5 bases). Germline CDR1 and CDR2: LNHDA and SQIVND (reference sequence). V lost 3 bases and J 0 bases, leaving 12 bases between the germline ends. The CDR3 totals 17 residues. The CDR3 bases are TGTGCCAGTAGTATTGGCGGGACTAGCTCCTATAATTCACCCCTCCACTTT. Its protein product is CASSIGGTSSYNSPLHF.

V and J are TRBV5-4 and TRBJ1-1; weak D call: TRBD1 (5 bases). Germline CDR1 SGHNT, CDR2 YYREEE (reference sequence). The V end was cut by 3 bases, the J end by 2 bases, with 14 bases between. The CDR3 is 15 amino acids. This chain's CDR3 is CASSSRRDFNTEAFF. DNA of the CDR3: TGTGCCAGCAGCTCAAGACGGGACTTTAACACTGAAGCTTTCTTT.

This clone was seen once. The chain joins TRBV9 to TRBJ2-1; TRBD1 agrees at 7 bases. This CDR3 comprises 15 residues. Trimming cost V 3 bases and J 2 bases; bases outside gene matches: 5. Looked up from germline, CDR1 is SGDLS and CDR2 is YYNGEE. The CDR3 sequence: CASSARDSTYNEQFF. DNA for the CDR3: TGTGCCAGCAGCGCCCGGGACAGTACCTACAATGAGCAGTTCTTC.

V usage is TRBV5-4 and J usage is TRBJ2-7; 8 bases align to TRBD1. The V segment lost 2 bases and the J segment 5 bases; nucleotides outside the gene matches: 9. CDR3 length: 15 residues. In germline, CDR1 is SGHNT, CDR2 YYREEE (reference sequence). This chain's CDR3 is CASSFGQGVSDEQYF. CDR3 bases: TGTGCCAGCAGCTTCGGACAGGGTGTGTCAGACGAGCAGTACTTC.

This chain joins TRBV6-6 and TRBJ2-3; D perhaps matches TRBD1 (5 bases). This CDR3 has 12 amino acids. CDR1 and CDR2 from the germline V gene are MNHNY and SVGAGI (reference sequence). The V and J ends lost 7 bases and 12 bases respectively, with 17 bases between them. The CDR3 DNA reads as TGTGCCAGCACCCAGGAAGGGGATCTACAGTATTTT. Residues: CASTQEGDLQYF.

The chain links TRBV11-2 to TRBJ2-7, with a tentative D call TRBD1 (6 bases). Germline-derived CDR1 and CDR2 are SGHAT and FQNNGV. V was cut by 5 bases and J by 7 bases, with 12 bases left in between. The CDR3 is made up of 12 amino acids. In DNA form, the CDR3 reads TGTGCCAGCAGCAAAACAGGGTTTGAGCAGTACTTC. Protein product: CASSKTGFEQYF.

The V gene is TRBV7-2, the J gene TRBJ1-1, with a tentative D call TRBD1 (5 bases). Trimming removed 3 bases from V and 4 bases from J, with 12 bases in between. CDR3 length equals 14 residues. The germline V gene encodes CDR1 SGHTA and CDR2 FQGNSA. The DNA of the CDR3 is TGTGCCAGCAGCTTGGACATGGTGGTCACTGAAGCTTTCTTT. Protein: CASSLDMVVTEAFF.

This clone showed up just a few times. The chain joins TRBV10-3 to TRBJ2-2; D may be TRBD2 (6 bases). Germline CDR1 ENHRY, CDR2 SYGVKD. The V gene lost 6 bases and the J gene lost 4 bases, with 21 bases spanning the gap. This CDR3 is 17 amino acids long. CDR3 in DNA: TGTGCCATCAGCCAAAGTAGGGGACTCGACCTCACCGGGGAGCTGTTTTTT. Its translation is CAISQSRGLDLTGELFF.

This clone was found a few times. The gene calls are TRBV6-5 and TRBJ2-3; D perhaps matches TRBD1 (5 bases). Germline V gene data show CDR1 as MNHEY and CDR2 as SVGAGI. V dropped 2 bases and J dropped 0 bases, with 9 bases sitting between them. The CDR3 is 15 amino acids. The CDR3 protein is CASSYGQGSTDTQYF. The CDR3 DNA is TGTGCCAGCAGTTACGGGCAGGGTAGCACAGATACGCAGTATTTT.

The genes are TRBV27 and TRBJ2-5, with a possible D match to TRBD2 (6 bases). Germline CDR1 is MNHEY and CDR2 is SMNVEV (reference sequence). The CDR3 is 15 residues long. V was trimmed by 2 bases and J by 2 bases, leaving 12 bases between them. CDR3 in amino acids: CASSLGGGRQETQYF. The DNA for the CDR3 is TGTGCCAGCAGTTTAGGGGGAGGAAGGCAAGAGACCCAGTACTTC.

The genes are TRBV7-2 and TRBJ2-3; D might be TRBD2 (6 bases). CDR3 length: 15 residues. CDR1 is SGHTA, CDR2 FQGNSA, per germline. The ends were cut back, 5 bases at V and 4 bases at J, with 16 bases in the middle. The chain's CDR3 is CASSPGSRSADTQYF. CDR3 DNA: TGTGCCAGCAGCCCCGGGAGTCGGTCTGCAGATACGCAGTATTTT.

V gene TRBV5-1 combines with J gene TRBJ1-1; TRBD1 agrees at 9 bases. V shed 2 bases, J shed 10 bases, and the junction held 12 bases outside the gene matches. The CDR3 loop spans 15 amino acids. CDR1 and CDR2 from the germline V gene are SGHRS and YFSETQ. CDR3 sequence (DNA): TGCGCCAGCAGCTTTGGGACAGGGTATGAGTCCGGAGCTTTCTTT. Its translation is CASSFGTGYESGAFF.

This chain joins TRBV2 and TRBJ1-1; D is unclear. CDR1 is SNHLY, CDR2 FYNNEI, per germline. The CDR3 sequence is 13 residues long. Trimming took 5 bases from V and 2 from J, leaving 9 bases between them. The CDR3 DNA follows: TGTGCCAGCAGTAGAGACGGTAACACTGAAGCTTTCTTT. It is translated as CASSRDGNTEAFF.

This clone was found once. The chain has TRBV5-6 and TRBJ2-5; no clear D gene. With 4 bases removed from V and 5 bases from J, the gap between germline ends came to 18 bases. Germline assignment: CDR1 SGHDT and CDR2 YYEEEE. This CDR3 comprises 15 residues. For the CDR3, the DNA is TGTGCCAGCAGCCCCGTAGGGATTCTTAGGGAGACCCAGTACTTC. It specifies CASSPVGILRETQYF.

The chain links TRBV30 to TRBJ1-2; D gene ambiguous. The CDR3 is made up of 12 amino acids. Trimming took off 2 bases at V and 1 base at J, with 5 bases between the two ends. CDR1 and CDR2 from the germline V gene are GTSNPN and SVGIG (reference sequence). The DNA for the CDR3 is TGTGCCTGGAGTAAGGGTAACTATGGCTACACCTTC. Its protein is CAWSKGNYGYTF.

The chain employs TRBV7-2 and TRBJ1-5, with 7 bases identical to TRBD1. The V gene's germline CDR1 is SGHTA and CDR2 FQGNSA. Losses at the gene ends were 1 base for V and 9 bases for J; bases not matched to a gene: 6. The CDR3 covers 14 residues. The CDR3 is CASSLGQGVRPQHF. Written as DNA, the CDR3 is TGTGCCAGCAGCTTAGGTCAGGGGGTAAGGCCCCAGCATTTT.

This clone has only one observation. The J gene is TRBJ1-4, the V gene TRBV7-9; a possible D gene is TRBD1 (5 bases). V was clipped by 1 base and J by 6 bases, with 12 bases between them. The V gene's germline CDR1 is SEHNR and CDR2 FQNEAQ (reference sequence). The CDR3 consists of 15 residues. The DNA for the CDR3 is TGTGCCAGCAGCTTAGGACTTGTCAGGGATGAAAAACTGTTTTTT. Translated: CASSLGLVRDEKLFF. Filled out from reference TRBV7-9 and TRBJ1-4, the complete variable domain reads DTGVSQNPRHKITKRGQNVTFRCDPISEHNRLYWYRQTLGQGPEFLTYFQNEAQLEKSRLLSDRFSAERPKGSFSTLEIQRTEQGDSAMYLCASSLGLVRDEKLFFGSGTQLSVL.

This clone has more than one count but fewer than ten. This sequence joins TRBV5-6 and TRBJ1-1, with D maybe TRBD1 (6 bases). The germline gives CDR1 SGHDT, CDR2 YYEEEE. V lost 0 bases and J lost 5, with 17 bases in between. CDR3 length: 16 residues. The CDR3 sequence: CASSLGYRGKRTEAFF. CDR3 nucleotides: TGTGCCAGCAGCTTGGGCTATAGGGGGAAAAGAACTGAAGCTTTCTTT.

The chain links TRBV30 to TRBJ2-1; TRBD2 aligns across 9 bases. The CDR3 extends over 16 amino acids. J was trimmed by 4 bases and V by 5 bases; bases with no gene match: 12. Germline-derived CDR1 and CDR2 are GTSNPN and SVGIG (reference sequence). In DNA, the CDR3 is TGTGCCTGGGCCCGAAGGGGGCTAGCGGGATACAATGAGCAGTTCTTC. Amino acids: CAWARRGLAGYNEQFF.